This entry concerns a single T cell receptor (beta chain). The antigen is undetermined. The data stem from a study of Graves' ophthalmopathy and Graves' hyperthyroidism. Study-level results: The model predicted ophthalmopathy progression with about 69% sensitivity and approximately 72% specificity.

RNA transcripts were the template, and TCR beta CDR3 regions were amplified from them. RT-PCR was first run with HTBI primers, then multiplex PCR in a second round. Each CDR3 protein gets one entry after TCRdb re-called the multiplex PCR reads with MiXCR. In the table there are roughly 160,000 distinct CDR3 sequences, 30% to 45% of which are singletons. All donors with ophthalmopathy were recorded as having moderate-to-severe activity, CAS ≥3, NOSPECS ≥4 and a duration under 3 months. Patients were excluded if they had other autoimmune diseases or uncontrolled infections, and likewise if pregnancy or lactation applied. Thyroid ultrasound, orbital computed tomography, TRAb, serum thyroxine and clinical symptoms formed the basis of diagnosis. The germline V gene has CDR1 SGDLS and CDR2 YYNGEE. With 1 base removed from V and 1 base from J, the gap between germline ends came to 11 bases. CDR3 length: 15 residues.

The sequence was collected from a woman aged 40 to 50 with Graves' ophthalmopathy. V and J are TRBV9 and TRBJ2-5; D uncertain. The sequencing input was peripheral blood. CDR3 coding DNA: TGTGCCAGCAGCGTAATAAGAGCCCTCCAAGAGACCCAGTACTTC. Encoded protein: CASSVIRALQETQYF. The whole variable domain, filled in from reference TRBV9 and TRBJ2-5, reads DSGVTQTPKHLITATGQRVTLRCSPRSGDLSVYWYQQSLDQGLQFLIQYYNGEERAKGNILERFSAQQFPDLHSELNLSSLELGDSALYFCASSVIRALQETQYFGPGTRLLVL.